This T cell receptor (beta chain) stems from a study of shared clonotypes between healthy human individuals. As for this clone: The antigen is not known.

CDR3 length equals 13 residues. Looked up from germline, CDR1 is LNHNV and CDR2 is YYDKDF (reference sequence). V shed 5 bases and J shed 3 bases, with 11 bases lying between them. Spread over ten immunoSEQ deep assay plates, unsorted PBMC DNA underwent sequencing. Only in-frame clones appear in the TCRdb table, and some are missing; sequencing was by immunoSEQ multiplex PCR. In the table there are about 510,000 clones, nearly 80% of which are singletons. Study-level results: Sequencing depth was predicted to influence how clonotypes are shared among donors.

Those who donated were healthy HIV-negative adults, with no recent acute infections or vaccinations reported. Genomic DNA came from about 92 million PBMCs in unsorted samples. This TCR was sampled from a middle-aged woman in good health. Some clones in this sample may be carry-over from other donors' samples. V is TRBV15 and J is TRBJ2-7; D possibly matches TRBD1 or TRBD2 (5 bases each). The material sequenced was PBMCs. Written as DNA, the CDR3 is TGTGCCACCAGCTCGGGGCTCTTCTACGAGCAGTACTTC. Protein: CATSSGLFYEQYF.